The rows below give T cell receptor beta chains drawn from one sample of a study of Ad26.COV2.S vaccination and SARS-CoV-2 variants. TCRdb's copy holds only in-frame clones and misses some; the assay was immunoSEQ multiplex PCR. Altogether 400,000 to 500,000 clones are present, approximately 87% being singletons, with the ten largest covering less than 4%. Specimen: peripheral blood, collected in a trial of Ad26.COV2.S vaccine versus placebo. The receptors were gathered from a person between 18 and 59 years old who received the Ad26.COV2.S COVID-19 vaccine or a placebo. CDR3s include the opening cysteine and the closing phenylalanine or tryptophan. A D gene is named only where the DNA matches it firmly. Expanded clones get a size class; other rows say once, few or many, or leave the size out.

v_gene,d_gene,j_gene,abundance,CDR3nt,CDR3aa
TRBV30,NA,TRBJ2-3,NA,TGTGCCTGGAGTATGGGGGGTAGCACAGATACGCAGTATTTT,CAWSMGGSTDTQYF
TRBV7-2,TRBD1,TRBJ2-5,NA,TGTGCCAGCAGCTTAACAGCACGGGACAGGCACCAAGAGACCCAGTACTTC,CASSLTARDRHQETQYF
TRBV7-7,NA,TRBJ2-3,once,TGTGCCAGCAGCTTACCCGAAGGGGAGCCCACAGATACGCAGTATTTT,CASSLPEGEPTDTQYF
TRBV18,NA,TRBJ2-7,once,TGTGCCAGCTCAAACAGGGCCGAGTACTTC,CASSNRAEYF
TRBV19,TRBD1,TRBJ1-5,few,TGTGCCAGTAGGGGGGGACAGCCAACTTCGTATCAGCCCCAGCATTTT,CASRGGQPTSYQPQHF
TRBV13,TRBD1,TRBJ2-6,NA,TGTGCCAGCAGCCCTCGGGACAGGGAAAAGGCAACTGGGGCCAACGTCCTGACTTTC,CASSPRDREKATGANVLTF
TRBV7-9,NA,TRBJ1-4,NA,TGTGCCAGCAGCTTAGGTTCCGGGGATAATGAAAAACTGTTTTTT,CASSLGSGDNEKLFF
TRBV5-1,NA,TRBJ1-3,once,TGCGCCAGCAGCTTGTCTGGCCTCCTCTCTGGAAACACCATATATTTT,CASSLSGLLSGNTIYF
TRBV28,TRBD2,TRBJ2-3,NA,TGTGCCAGCAGTTCCATGAAGGGACTAGCGGGGGTCACAGATACGCAGTATTTT,CASSSMKGLAGVTDTQYF
TRBV7-2,NA,TRBJ2-2,NA,TGTGCCAGCAGCTTAGTTCATCCCGGGGAGCTGTTTTTT,CASSLVHPGELFF
TRBV12-3/TRBV12-4,NA,TRBJ1-3,NA,TGTGCCAGCAGTTTATTTGGGGGAAACACCATATATTTT,CASSLFGGNTIYF
TRBV5-1,NA,TRBJ2-6,NA,TGCGCCAGCAGCTTGCGGCAGAGGACCACTGGGGCCAACGTCCTGACTTTC,CASSLRQRTTGANVLTF
TRBV7-2,NA,TRBJ1-5,NA,TGTGCCAGCAGCCCCCTTGGGCATAGCAATCAGCCCCAGCATTTT,CASSPLGHSNQPQHF
TRBV11-2,NA,TRBJ1-2,NA,TGTGCCAGCAGCTTACCGGGACGAAACTATGGCTACACCTTC,CASSLPGRNYGYTF
TRBV6-4,NA,TRBJ2-3,NA,TGTGCCAGCAGCGCTACTAGCAGCTCGGATACGCAGTATTTT,CASSATSSSDTQYF
TRBV27,NA,TRBJ2-2,NA,TGTGCCAGCAGTTTATGGAGGGAGGCCGGGGAGCTGTTTTTT,CASSLWREAGELFF
TRBV14,NA,TRBJ2-7,once,TGTGCCAGCAGCCCAACGAAGATTGCCTACGAGCAGTACTTC,CASSPTKIAYEQYF
TRBV6-5,NA,TRBJ1-1,NA,TGTGCCAGCAGTTTAACAACAAACACTGAAGCTTTCTTT,CASSLTTNTEAFF
TRBV4-1,NA,TRBJ1-4,NA,TGCGCCAGCAGCCAAGTAAACAGATATAATGAAAAACTGTTTTTT,CASSQVNRYNEKLFF
TRBV6-6,NA,TRBJ1-6,NA,TGTGCCAGCAGCTTCAAGCCGGGGCAGCCGCCCCACTTT,CASSFKPGQPPHF
TRBV7-2,NA,TRBJ1-1,NA,TGTGCCAGCAGCCCCCCGGGGGGAGGACTCCGCACTGAAGCTTTCTTT,CASSPPGGGLRTEAFF
TRBV5-1,NA,TRBJ2-7,NA,TGCGCCAGCAGCTTGGAACAGGGAATCCAGTACTTC,CASSLEQGIQYF
TRBV19,TRBD2,TRBJ2-5,once,TGTGCCAGTGGCCCCGGGCTAGCCGGGGGGGTCGGGGAGACCCAGTACTTC,CASGPGLAGGVGETQYF
TRBV19,NA,TRBJ2-7,NA,TGTGCCAGTAGTATAGCGGAAAGGGGCGAGCAGTACTTC,CASSIAERGEQYF
TRBV28,NA,TRBJ1-1,NA,TGTGCCAGCAGTCACACAATGAACACTGAAGCTTTCTTT,CASSHTMNTEAFF
TRBV5-1,TRBD1,TRBJ2-7,NA,TGCGCCAGCAGCAAAGGACAGGGGGCATACGAGCAGTACTTC,CASSKGQGAYEQYF
TRBV24-1,TRBD2,TRBJ2-3,once,TGTGCCACCAGTGATCCCGGGACTAGCGGGGCCCCGGATACGCAGTATTTT,CATSDPGTSGAPDTQYF
TRBV6-5,TRBD2,TRBJ2-1,NA,TGTGCCAGCAGCGATAGCGGGGGGGGCCCTGAGCAGTTCTTC,CASSDSGGGPEQFF
TRBV5-1,NA,TRBJ2-6,NA,TGCGCCAGCAGCTTGAGTGCAGGGGCTGGGGCCAACGTCCTGACTTTC,CASSLSAGAGANVLTF
TRBV4-3,NA,TRBJ1-2,NA,TGCGCCAGCAGCCAAGGCAGGCGAGCTTCGTATGGCTACACCTTC,CASSQGRRASYGYTF
TRBV19,TRBD2,TRBJ2-1,NA,TGTGCCAGTAGTATCACTAGCGGGGGCCCAAGGGTAAGGAATGAGCAGTTCTTC,CASSITSGGPRVRNEQFF
TRBV6-5,TRBD1,TRBJ1-6,NA,TGTGCCAGCTCCAGGGGGCGAAATTCACCCCTCCACTTT,CASSRGRNSPLHF
TRBV19,NA,TRBJ2-1,NA,TGTGCCAGTAGGGGCCCGGGGGACTCCTACAATGAGCAGTTCTTC,CASRGPGDSYNEQFF
TRBV4-3,TRBD1,TRBJ1-3,NA,TGCGCCAGCAGCCCCCGGGACAGGAGTCTCTCTGGAAACACCATATATTTT,CASSPRDRSLSGNTIYF
TRBV9,NA,TRBJ2-3,NA,TGTGCCAGCAGCGTAGCCCGATCCACAGATACGCAGTATTTT,CASSVARSTDTQYF
TRBV7-2,NA,TRBJ1-4,NA,TGTGCCAGCAGCTTAGAGGGGGGGACCCGACTAGGAAAACTGTTTTTT,CASSLEGGTRLGKLFF
TRBV27,TRBD1,TRBJ2-7,NA,TGTGCCAGCAGTTTATTCGGGACAGGCTACGAGCAGTACTTC,CASSLFGTGYEQYF
TRBV9,NA,TRBJ2-1,NA,TGTGCCAGCAGTGGCGGCGACCCCAACAATGAGCAGTTCTTC,CASSGGDPNNEQFF
TRBV4-3,TRBD2,TRBJ2-7,NA,TGCGCCAGCAGCCAAGATAGTAGCGGGGCCTACGAGCAGTACTTC,CASSQDSSGAYEQYF
TRBV19,NA,TRBJ2-2,NA,TGTGCCAGTAGTGGAGGGATCGCCGGGGAGCTGTTTTTT,CASSGGIAGELFF
TRBV2,NA,TRBJ2-6,NA,TGTGCCACTACCGACATCCCTGGGGCCAACGTCCTGACTTTC,CATTDIPGANVLTF
TRBV19,NA,TRBJ1-2,NA,TGTGCCAGTAGTATCTCCGCTCCGGAAGGCTACACCTTC,CASSISAPEGYTF
TRBV19,TRBD1,TRBJ1-1,NA,TGTGCCAGTAGTTGGGACAGGGGAAAAGCTTTCTTT,CASSWDRGKAFF
TRBV6-1,NA,TRBJ1-1,few,TGTGCCAGCAGTTCCACCAAGGTGGGGAACACTGAAGCTTTCTTT,CASSSTKVGNTEAFF
TRBV27,NA,TRBJ1-3,NA,TGTGCCAGCTCCCAAGATCGTTCTGGAAACACCATATATTTT,CASSQDRSGNTIYF
TRBV19,TRBD1,TRBJ1-2,NA,TGTGCCAGTAGTGTCGGGACAGGGGCCCTAAGGACTGGCTACACCTTC,CASSVGTGALRTGYTF
TRBV27,NA,TRBJ1-4,once,TGTGCCAGCAGTACCCACTTCCCACCCAGAAGGGGAATTAATGAAAAACTGTTTTTT,CASSTHFPPRRGINEKLFF
TRBV28,TRBD1,TRBJ1-2,once,TGTGCCAGCAGTTTGGGGACAGGGGTACCCCGTGGGGACTATGGCTACACCTTC,CASSLGTGVPRGDYGYTF
TRBV10-3,NA,TRBJ1-2,few,TGTGCCATCAGTGCCTACCTGCGGGACACCTCAGGCTATGGCTACACCTTC,CAISAYLRDTSGYGYTF
TRBV28,NA,TRBJ1-2,NA,TGTGCCAGCAGTAAAAAAGGAGGGTTTTTGAGCTATGGCTACACCTTC,CASSKKGGFLSYGYTF
TRBV21-1,NA,TRBJ1-2,once,TGTGCCAGCAGCACAACAGGGGGCTCGGGGGGCTACACCTTC,CASSTTGGSGGYTF
TRBV20-1,NA,TRBJ2-7,NA,TGCAGTGCTAGTCACCCGTTTTTCTACGAGCAGTACTTC,CSASHPFFYEQYF
TRBV11-3,NA,TRBJ2-3,once,TGTGCCAGCAGCAAACAGGGAGGCGGAGATACGCAGTATTTT,CASSKQGGGDTQYF
TRBV4-2,NA,TRBJ2-4,NA,TGTGCCAGCAGCCACCTGGGTACGGACATTCAGTACTTC,CASSHLGTDIQYF
TRBV4-3,NA,TRBJ2-7,NA,TGCGCCAGCAGCCCAAGGGGCGTGAATAGCGAACACGAGCAGTACTTC,CASSPRGVNSEHEQYF
TRBV6-5,NA,TRBJ1-1,NA,TGTGCCAGCAGAGGCCGTTTCGAGAGGCGCACTGAAGCTTTCTTT,CASRGRFERRTEAFF
TRBV18,TRBD2,TRBJ2-1,NA,TGTGCCAGCTCCCCGCTAGCGGGGGAGAGTGAGCAGTTCTTC,CASSPLAGESEQFF
TRBV7-2,TRBD1,TRBJ2-7,NA,TGTGCCAGCAGCTCCTTCCCGGGACAGGGGTTCTCCTACGAGCAGTACTTC,CASSSFPGQGFSYEQYF
TRBV11-2,TRBD2,TRBJ2-3,NA,TGTGCCAGCAGCCCGAGGCCAGCGGGGGCCTCCCCGGATACGCAGTATTTT,CASSPRPAGASPDTQYF